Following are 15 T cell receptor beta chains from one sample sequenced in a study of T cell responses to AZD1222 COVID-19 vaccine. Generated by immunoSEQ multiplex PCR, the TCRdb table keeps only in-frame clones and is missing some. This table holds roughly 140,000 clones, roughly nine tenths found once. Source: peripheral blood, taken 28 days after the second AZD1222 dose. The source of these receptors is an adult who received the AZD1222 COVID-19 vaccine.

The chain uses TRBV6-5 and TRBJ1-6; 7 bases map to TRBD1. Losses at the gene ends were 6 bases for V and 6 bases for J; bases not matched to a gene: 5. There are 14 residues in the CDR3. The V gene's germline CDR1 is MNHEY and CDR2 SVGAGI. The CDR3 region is CASSYRDSNSPLHF. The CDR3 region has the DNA TGTGCCAGCAGCTACCGGGACAGTAATTCACCCCTCCACTTT.

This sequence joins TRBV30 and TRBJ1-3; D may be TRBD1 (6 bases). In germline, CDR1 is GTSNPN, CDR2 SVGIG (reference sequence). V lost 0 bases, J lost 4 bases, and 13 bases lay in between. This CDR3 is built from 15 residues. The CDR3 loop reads CAWSVRGALGNTIYF. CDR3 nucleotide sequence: TGTGCCTGGAGTGTACGGGGGGCTCTCGGAAACACCATATATTTT.

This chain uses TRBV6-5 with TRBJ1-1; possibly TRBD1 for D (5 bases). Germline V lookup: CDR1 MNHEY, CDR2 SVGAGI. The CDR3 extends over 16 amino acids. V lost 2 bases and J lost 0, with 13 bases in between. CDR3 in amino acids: CASSYDSQSMNTEAFF. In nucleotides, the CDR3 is TGTGCCAGCAGTTACGACAGTCAGTCCATGAACACTGAAGCTTTCTTT.

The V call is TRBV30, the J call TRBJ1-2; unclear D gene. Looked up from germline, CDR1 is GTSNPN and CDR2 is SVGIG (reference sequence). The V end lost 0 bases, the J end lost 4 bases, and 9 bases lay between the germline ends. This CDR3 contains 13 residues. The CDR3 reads CAWSVKGSYGYTF. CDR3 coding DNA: TGTGCCTGGAGTGTCAAGGGCAGCTATGGCTACACCTTC.

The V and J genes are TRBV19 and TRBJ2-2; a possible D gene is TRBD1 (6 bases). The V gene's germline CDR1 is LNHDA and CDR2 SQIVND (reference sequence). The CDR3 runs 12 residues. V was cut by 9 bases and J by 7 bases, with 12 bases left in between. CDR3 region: CASLGGLGELFF. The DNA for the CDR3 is TGTGCCAGCTTAGGGGGTCTCGGGGAGCTGTTTTTT.

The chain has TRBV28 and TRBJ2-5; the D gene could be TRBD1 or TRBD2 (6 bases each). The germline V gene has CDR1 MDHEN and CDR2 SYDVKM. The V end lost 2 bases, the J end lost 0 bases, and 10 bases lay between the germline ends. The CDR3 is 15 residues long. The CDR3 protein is CASSLTGAYQETQYF. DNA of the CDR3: TGTGCCAGCAGTTTAACGGGGGCCTACCAAGAGACCCAGTACTTC. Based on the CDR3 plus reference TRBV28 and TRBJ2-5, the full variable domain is DVKVTQSSRYLVKRTGEKVFLECVQDMDHENMFWYRQDPGLGLRLIYFSYDVKMKEKGDIPEGYSVSREKKERFSLILESASTNQTSMYLCASSLTGAYQETQYFGPGTRLLVL.

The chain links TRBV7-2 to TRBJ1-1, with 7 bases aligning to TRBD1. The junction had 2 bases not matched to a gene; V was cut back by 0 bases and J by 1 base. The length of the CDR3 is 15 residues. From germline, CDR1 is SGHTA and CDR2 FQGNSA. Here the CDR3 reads CASSLARGGNTEAFF. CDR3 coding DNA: TGTGCCAGCAGCTTAGCCAGGGGGGGGAACACTGAAGCTTTCTTT.

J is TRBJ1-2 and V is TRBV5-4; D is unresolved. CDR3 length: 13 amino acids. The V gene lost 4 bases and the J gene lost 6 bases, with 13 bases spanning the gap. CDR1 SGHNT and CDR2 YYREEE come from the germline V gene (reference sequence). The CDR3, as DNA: TGTGCCAGCAGCCCCTACACAACTAATGGCTACACCTTC. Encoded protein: CASSPYTTNGYTF.

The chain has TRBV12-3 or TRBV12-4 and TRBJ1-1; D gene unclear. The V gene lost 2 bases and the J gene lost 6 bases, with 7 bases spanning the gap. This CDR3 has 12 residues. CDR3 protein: CASSLFMAEAFF. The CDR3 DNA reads TGTGCCAGCAGTTTATTTATGGCTGAAGCTTTCTTT.

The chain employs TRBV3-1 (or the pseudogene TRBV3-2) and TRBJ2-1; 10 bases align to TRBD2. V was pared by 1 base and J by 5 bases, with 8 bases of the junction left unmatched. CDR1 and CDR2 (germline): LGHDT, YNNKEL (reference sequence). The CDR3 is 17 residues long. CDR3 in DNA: TGTGCCAGCAGCCAAGCCCCCACCCTAGCGGGAGACAATGAGCAGTTCTTC. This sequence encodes CASSQAPTLAGDNEQFF.

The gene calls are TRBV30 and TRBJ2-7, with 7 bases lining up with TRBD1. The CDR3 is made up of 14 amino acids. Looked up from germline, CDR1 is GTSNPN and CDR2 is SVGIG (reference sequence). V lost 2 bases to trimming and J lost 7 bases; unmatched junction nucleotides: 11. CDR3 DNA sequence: TGTGCCTGGAGTTCTGCCACAGGGGTACTAGAGCAGTACGTC. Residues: CAWSSATGVLEQYV.

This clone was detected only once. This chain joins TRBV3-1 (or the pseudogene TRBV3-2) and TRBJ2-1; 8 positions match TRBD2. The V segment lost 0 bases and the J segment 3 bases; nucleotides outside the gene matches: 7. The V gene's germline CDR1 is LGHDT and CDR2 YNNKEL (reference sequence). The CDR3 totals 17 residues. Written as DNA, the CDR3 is TGTGCCAGCAGCCAAGATTTGGCTAGCGGGCTCTACAATGAGCAGTTCTTC. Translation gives CASSQDLASGLYNEQFF.

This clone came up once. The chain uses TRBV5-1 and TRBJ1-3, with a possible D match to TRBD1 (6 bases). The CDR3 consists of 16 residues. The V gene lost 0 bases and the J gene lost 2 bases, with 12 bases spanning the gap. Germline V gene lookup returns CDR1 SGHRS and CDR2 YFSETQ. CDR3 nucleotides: TGCGCCAGCAGCTTGGATCCAGGGGTGGCTGGAAACACCATATATTTT. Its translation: CASSLDPGVAGNTIYF.

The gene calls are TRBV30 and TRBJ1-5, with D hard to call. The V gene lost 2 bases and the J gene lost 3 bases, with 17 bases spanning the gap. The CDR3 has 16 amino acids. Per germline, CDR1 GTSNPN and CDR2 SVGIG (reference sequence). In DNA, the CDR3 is TGTGCCTGGAGTCCCTTTACACGGACCCCCAATCAGCCCCAGCATTTT. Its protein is CAWSPFTRTPNQPQHF.

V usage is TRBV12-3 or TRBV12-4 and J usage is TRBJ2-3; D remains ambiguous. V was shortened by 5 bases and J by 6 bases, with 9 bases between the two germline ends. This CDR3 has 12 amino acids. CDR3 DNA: TGTGCCAGCAGTATACGGCGGGATACGCAGTATTTT. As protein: CASSIRRDTQYF.